The sequence of this TCR beta chain was determined in a study of cytomegalovirus exposure and HLA in healthy donors. Whole-study results and caveats: TCR beta sequences reportedly predicted most subjects' HLA-A and HLA-B alleles accurately. The only immune exposure information that was available was CMV serostatus. There were 150 to 200 TCR beta chains listed as cytomegalovirus-associated.

The germline gives CDR1 SGHRS, CDR2 YFSETQ. V shed 2 bases and J 1 base; nucleotides not matched to a gene: 9. The length of the CDR3 is 17 residues. A multiplex PCR was run with 60 Vbeta primers and 13 Jbeta primers. Clones were read by immunoSEQ multiplex PCR, and TCRdb kept only the in-frame ones, dropping some. The table records over 200,000 clones, 85% to 90% of them present only once. Notes on this clone: Its target is not known.

The chain has TRBV5-1 and TRBJ2-5; 9 bases fit TRBD2. Sample: PBMCs. This clonotype was obtained from a woman aged 18-29 years in good health and CMV-seronegative. CDR3 nucleotides: TGCGCCAGCAGCTTCGGTCGGGCTAGCGGGGCCCAAGAGACCCAGTACTTC. It translates to CASSFGRASGAQETQYF. Together with reference TRBV5-1 and TRBJ2-5, the CDR3 gives the full variable domain: KAGVTQTPRYLIKTRGQQVTLSCSPISGHRSVSWYQQTPGQGLQFLFEYFSETQRNKGNFPGRFSGRQFSNSRSEMNVSTLELGDSALYLCASSFGRASGAQETQYFGPGTRLLVL.